Listed below are T cell receptor beta chains from one sample, sequenced in a study of identical twins. TCRdb processed the 5' RACE reads anew with MiXCR; each CDR3 protein has one entry. The sample records 450,000 or so distinct CDR3 sequences, 14% being singletons. In addition, the sample was reused for a study of yellow fever vaccine responses in identical twins.

Sequencing was carried out using CD4+ T cells sorted from blood. The receptors originated from a woman aged 18-30 years in good health. CDR3s leave out the opening cysteine and the closing phenylalanine or tryptophan.

j_call v_call cdr3_aa
TRBJ2-2 TRBV12-5 ASGLVVGLSNTGELF
TRBJ2-5 TRBV4-1 ASSQDTGTSETQY
TRBJ2-2 TRBV20-1 SAHGRGLTGELF
TRBJ2-1 TRBV10-2 ASSSLEYNEQF
TRBJ2-3 TRBV20-1 SAMNTADTQY
TRBJ2-1 TRBV11-2 ASSLRGEGNNEQF
TRBJ2-3 TRBV20-1 SARDASGSSTDTQY
TRBJ2-5 TRBV7-2 ASMLNGDFPAIQY
TRBJ1-3 TRBV29-1 SASSGNTIY
TRBJ2-3 TRBV6-5 ASSSPQGADTQY
TRBJ2-2 TRBV3-1 ASSLPGLAGIYTGELF
TRBJ2-3 TRBV11-2 ASSLGRTGWADTQY
TRBJ2-5 TRBV7-2 ASRPSGTSVETQY
TRBJ2-7 TRBV6-2/TRBV6-3 ASSSMPGQGPYEQY
TRBJ1-5 TRBV12-3/TRBV12-4 ASSAPPNQPQH
TRBJ2-5 TRBV4-2 ASSQEGGRGETQY
TRBJ1-5 TRBV5-1 ASSRDGAGQPQH
TRBJ2-6 TRBV19 ASNNPPGSGANVLT
TRBJ2-4 TRBV5-1 ASSLDGTSGDIQY
TRBJ2-5 TRBV30 AWSAIGGTQY
TRBJ1-5 TRBV12-3/TRBV12-4 ASSPQQGVMQPQH
TRBJ2-5 TRBV18 ASSPISVAPETQY
TRBJ1-2 TRBV19 ASSIGDGGYT
TRBJ2-2 TRBV25-1 ASTSVTGELF
TRBJ2-1 TRBV5-1 ASRLDGTSYNEQF
TRBJ2-7 TRBV13 ASSLVGRGINEQY
TRBJ2-2 TRBV14 ASSQGSHRGDTGELF
TRBJ2-1 TRBV12-3/TRBV12-4 ASRPGLAGESSYNEQF
TRBJ1-2 TRBV4-1 ASNNGQGAAGYT
TRBJ2-3 TRBV25-1 ASSEYDLILGQDTDTQY
TRBJ2-7 TRBV18 ASSPPTGEGSEQY
TRBJ2-7 TRBV19 ASSMTSGGTYEQY
TRBJ2-2 TRBV20-1 SARDSSGSRTGELF
TRBJ1-1 TRBV20-1 SARDGVPSL
TRBJ1-1 TRBV29-1 SVDVKNTEAF
TRBJ2-3 TRBV6-5 ASSYPQGPQFTDTQY
TRBJ2-1 TRBV19 ASSRVEGEQF
TRBJ1-2 TRBV12-3/TRBV12-4 ASSVRSSYGYT
TRBJ1-2 TRBV28 ASRVSNYGYT
TRBJ2-7 TRBV12-3/TRBV12-4 ASSSEEGSYEQY
TRBJ2-3 TRBV1 TSSQDLRGTGGTDTQY